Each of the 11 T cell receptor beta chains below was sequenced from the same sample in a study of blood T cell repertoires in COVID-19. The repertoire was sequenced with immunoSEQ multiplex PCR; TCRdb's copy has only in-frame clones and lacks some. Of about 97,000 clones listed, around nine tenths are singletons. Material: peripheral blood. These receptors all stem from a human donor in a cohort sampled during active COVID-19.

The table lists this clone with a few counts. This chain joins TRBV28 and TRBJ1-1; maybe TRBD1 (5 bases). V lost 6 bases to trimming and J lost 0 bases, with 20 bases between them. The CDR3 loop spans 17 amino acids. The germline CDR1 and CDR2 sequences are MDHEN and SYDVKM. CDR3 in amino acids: CASSLVGGLGMNTEAFF. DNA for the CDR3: TGTGCCAGCAGCCTCGTCGGGGGACTCGGAATGAACACTGAAGCTTTCTTT.

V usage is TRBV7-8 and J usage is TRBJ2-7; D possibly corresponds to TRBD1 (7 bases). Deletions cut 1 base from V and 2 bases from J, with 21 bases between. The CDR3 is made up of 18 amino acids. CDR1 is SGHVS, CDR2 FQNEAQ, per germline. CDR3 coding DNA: TGTGCCAGCAGCTTAGGGAAGGGACCAGGGGGGTTGACCTACGAGCAGTACTTC. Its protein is CASSLGKGPGGLTYEQYF.

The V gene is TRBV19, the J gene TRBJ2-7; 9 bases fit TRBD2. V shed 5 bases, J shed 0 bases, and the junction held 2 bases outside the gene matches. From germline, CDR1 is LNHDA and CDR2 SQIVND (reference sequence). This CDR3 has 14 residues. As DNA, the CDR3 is TGTGCCAGTAGTTCTAGCGGGATCTCCTACGAGCAGTACTTC. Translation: CASSSSGISYEQYF. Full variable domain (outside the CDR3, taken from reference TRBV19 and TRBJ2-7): DGGITQSPKYLFRKEGQNVTLSCEQNLNHDAMYWYRQDPGQGLRLIYYSQIVNDFQKGDIAEGYSVSREKKESFPLTVTSAQKNPTAFYLCASSSSGISYEQYFGPGTRLTVT.

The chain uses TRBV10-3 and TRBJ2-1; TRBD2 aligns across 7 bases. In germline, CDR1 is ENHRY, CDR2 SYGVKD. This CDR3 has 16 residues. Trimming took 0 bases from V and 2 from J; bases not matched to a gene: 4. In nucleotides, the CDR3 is TGTGCCATCAGTGAGTCCGGACTAGTTCCCTACAATGAGCAGTTCTTC. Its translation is CAISESGLVPYNEQFF.

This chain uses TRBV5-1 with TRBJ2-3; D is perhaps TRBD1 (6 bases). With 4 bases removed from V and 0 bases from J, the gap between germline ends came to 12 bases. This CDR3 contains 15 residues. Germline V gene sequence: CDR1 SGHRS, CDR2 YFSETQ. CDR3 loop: CASSPGHPSTDTQYF. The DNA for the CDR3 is TGCGCCAGCAGCCCGGGACACCCGAGCACAGATACGCAGTATTTT.

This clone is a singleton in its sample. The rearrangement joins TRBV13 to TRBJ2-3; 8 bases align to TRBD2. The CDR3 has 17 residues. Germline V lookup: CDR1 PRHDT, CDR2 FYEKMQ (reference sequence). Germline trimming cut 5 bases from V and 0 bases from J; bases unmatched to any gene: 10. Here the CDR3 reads CASSPQPGLESTDTQYF. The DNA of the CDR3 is TGTGCCAGCAGCCCCCAGCCGGGACTAGAAAGCACAGATACGCAGTATTTT.

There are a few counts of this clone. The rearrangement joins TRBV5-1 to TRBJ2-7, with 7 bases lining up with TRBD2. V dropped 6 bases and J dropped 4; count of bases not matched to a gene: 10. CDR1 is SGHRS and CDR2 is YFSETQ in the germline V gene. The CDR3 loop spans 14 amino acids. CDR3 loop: CASNLAAGGYEQYF. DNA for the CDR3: TGCGCCAGCAACCTAGCGGCTGGAGGATACGAGCAGTACTTC.

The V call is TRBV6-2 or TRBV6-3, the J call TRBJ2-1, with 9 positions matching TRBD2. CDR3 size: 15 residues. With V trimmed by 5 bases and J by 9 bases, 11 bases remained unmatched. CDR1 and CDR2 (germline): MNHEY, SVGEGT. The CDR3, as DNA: TGTGCCAGCAGTCTCGTCGGCGGGGGGGCAGTTGAGCAGTTCTTC. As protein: CASSLVGGGAVEQFF.

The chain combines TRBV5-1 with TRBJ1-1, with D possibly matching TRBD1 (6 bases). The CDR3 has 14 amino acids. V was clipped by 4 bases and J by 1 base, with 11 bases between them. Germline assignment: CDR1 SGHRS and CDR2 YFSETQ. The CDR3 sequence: CASSPGQTNTEAFF. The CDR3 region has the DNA TGCGCCAGCAGCCCCGGACAGACGAACACTGAAGCTTTCTTT.

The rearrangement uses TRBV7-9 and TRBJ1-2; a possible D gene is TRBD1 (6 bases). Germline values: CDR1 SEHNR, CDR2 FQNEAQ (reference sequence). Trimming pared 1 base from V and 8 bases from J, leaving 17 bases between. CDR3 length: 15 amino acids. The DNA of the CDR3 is TGTGCCAGCAGCTTAGGGGGGCAGGGTCGTATCGGCTACACCTTC. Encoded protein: CASSLGGQGRIGYTF.

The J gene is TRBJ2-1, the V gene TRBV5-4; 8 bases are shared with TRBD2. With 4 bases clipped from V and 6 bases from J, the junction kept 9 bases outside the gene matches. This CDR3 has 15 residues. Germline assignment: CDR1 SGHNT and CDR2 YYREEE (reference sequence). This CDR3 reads CASSPRVAGSNEQFF. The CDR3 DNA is TGTGCCAGCAGCCCCCGGGTAGCGGGGAGCAATGAGCAGTTCTTC.